The rows below give T cell receptor beta chains drawn from one sample of a study of response to subunit inactivated influenza vaccine. TCRdb fed the RT-PCR reads into MiXCR, producing one record per CDR3 protein. In the table there are 400,000 to 650,000 distinct CDR3 sequences, 6.5% to 8% of which are singletons. Sequenced here: PBMCs from blood, sampled approximately 25 months after vaccination. The receptor set was obtained from a man between 50 and 75 years old who received an inactivated influenza vaccine. Each CDR3 is given with its conserved first and last residue. The D gene is left open where the match is weak. Clone size is given for some rows only: seen once, a few or many times, or a class if the clone is expanded.

v_gene	d_gene	abundance	j_gene	CDR3aa	CDR3nt
TRBV7-2	TRBD2	NA	TRBJ2-7	CASSRSGAATYEQYF	TGTGCCAGCAGCCGGAGCGGGGCAGCTACCTACGAGCAGTACTTC
TRBV5-1	NA	few	TRBJ2-7	CASSLSGYDEQYF	TGCGCCAGCAGCTTGTCCGGGTATGATGAGCAGTACTTC
TRBV2	TRBD1	many	TRBJ1-5	CASSGTGGEQPQHF	TGTGCCAGCAGTGGGACAGGGGGCGAGCAGCCCCAGCATTTT
TRBV12-3/TRBV12-4	TRBD1	NA	TRBJ1-2	CASRPGQGRGDYGYTF	TGTGCCAGCAGGCCGGGACAGGGCAGGGGGGACTATGGCTACACCTTC
TRBV3-1	NA	many	TRBJ2-1	CASSQDILHYNEQFF	TGTGCCAGCAGCCAAGATATACTCCACTACAATGAGCAGTTCTTC
TRBV4-3	TRBD1	NA	TRBJ2-7	CASSQALSDRSPYEQYF	TGCGCCAGCAGCCAAGCACTCTCGGACAGGTCCCCCTACGAGCAGTACTTC
TRBV6-5	TRBD1	many	TRBJ2-7	CASSYLGTDSYEQYF	TGTGCCAGCAGTTACTTGGGGACAGACTCCTACGAGCAGTACTTC
TRBV12-3/TRBV12-4	NA	many	TRBJ1-2	CASSLRGDYGYTF	TGTGCCAGCAGTTTAAGGGGCGACTATGGCTACACCTTC
TRBV6-2/TRBV6-3	NA	NA	TRBJ2-7	CASSYRRGIGNEQYF	TGTGCCAGCAGTTACCGGAGGGGGATTGGCAACGAGCAGTACTTC
TRBV21-1	NA	NA	TRBJ2-1	CASSKMGLAGGIINEQFF	TGTGCCAGCAGCAAAATGGGCCTAGCGGGGGGCATAATCAATGAGCAGTTCTTC
TRBV6-1	TRBD2	few	TRBJ2-3	CASRTGTSGRGSTDTQYF	TGTGCCAGCAGGACCGGGACTAGCGGGAGGGGAAGCACAGATACGCAGTATTTT
TRBV11-2	NA	many	TRBJ1-5	CASSFDRINQPQHF	TGTGCCAGCAGCTTTGACAGGATCAATCAGCCCCAGCATTTT
TRBV5-1	NA	few	TRBJ2-2	CASSRATGELFF	TGCGCCAGCAGCCGGGCGACCGGGGAGCTGTTTTTT
TRBV4-3	NA	few	TRBJ2-7	CASSQDKGTYEQYF	TGCGCCAGCAGCCAAGATAAAGGGACGTACGAGCAGTACTTC
TRBV2	NA	few	TRBJ2-7	CASRRDSLSYEQYF	TGTGCCAGCAGGCGGGACAGTTTATCCTACGAGCAGTACTTC
TRBV12-3/TRBV12-4	TRBD1	many	TRBJ1-5	CASSLGGTGGPQHF	TGTGCCAGCAGTTTAGGAGGGACAGGGGGGCCCCAGCATTTT
TRBV5-1	TRBD1	few	TRBJ2-7	CASSLVSGQGVYEQYF	TGCGCCAGCAGCCTGGTTTCCGGCCAGGGGGTCTACGAGCAGTACTTC
TRBV5-1	NA	many	TRBJ2-3	CASSLDGVSTDTQYF	TGCGCCAGCAGCTTGGACGGGGTTAGCACAGATACGCAGTATTTT
TRBV4-3	NA	NA	TRBJ2-1	CASSQVASYNEQFF	TGCGCCAGCAGCCAAGTAGCGTCATACAATGAGCAGTTCTTC
TRBV6-2/TRBV6-3	TRBD1	many	TRBJ1-5	CASSGTGRTQPQHF	TGTGCCAGCAGTGGGACAGGAAGGACTCAGCCCCAGCATTTT
TRBV25-1	TRBD1	few	TRBJ2-7	CASSATGAYEQYF	TGTGCCAGCAGTGCAACAGGGGCCTACGAGCAGTACTTC
TRBV3-1	NA	NA	TRBJ2-5	CASRDGRGISETQYF	TGTGCCAGCAGGGACGGCAGGGGTATTTCGGAGACCCAGTACTTC
TRBV9	TRBD1	many	TRBJ1-2	CASSVIQGQGMDGYTF	TGTGCCAGCAGCGTCATACAGGGACAGGGGATGGATGGCTACACCTTC